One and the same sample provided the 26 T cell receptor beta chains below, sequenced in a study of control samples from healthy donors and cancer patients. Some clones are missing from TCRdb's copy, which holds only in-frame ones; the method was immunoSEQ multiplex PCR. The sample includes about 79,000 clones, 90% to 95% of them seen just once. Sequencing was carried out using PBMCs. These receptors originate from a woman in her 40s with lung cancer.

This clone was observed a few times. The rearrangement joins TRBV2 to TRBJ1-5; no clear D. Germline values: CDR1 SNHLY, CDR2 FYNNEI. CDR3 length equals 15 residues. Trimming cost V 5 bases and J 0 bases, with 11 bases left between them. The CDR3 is CASSTQTNSNQPQHF. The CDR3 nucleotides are TGTGCCAGCAGTACTCAGACCAATAGCAATCAGCCCCAGCATTTT.

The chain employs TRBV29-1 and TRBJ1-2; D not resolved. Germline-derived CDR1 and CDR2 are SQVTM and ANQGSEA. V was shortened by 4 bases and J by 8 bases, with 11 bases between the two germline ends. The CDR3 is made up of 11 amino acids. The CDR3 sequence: CSVVIGEGYTF. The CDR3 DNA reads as TGCAGCGTTGTTATTGGGGAGGGCTACACCTTC.

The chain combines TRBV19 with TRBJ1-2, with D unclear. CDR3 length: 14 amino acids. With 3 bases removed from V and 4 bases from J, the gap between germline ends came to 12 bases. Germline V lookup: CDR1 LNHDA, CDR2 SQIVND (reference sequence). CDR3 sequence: CASSIRVNLYGYTF. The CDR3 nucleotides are TGTGCCAGTAGTATTCGGGTCAACCTCTATGGCTACACCTTC.

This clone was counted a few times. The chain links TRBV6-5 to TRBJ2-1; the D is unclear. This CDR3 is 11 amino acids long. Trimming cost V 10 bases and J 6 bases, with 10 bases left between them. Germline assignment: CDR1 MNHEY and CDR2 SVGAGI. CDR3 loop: CATPLGNEQFF. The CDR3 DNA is TGTGCCACCCCATTGGGCAATGAGCAGTTCTTC.

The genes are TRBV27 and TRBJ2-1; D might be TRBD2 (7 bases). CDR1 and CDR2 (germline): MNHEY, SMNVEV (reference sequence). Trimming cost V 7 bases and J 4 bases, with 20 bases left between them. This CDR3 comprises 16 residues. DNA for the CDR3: TGTGCCAGCAATCACCTAGGGGGGGAGGCATACAATGAGCAGTTCTTC. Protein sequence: CASNHLGGEAYNEQFF.

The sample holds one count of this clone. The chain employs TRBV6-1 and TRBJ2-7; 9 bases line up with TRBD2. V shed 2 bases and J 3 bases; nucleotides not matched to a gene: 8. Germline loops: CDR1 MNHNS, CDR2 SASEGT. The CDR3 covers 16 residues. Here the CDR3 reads CASSEFDSGGVYEQYF. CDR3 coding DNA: TGTGCCAGCAGTGAATTCGATAGCGGGGGCGTCTACGAGCAGTACTTC.

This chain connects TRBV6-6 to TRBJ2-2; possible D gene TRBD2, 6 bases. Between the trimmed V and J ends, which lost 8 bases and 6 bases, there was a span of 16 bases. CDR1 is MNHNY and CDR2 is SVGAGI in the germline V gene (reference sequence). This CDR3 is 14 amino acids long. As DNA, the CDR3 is TGTGCCAGCGGTAGACTAGGAACGGCCGGGGAGCTGTTTTTT. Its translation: CASGRLGTAGELFF.

The CDR3 DNA reads as TGTGCCACCAGCAGAGGCGCGGAGGGGATGGGTTCGGGCTACACCTTC. This codes for CATSRGAEGMGSGYTF. The chain combines TRBV15 with TRBJ1-2, with D perhaps matching TRBD1 (5 bases). The V gene's germline CDR1 is LNHNV and CDR2 YYDKDF (reference sequence). The CDR3 sequence is 16 residues long. V was cut by 1 base and J by 8 bases, with 20 bases left in between.

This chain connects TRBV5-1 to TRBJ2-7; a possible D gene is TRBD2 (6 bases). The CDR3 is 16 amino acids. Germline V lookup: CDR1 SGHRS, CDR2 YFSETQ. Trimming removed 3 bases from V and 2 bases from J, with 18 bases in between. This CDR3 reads CASSSQGGTRTYEQYF. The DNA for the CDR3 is TGCGCCAGCAGCTCCCAAGGAGGGACGAGGACCTACGAGCAGTACTTC.

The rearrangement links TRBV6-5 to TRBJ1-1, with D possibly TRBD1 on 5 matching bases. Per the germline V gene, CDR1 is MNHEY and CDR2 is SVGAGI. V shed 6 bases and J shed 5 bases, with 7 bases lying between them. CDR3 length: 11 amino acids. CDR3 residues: CASREGTEAFF. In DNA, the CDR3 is TGTGCCAGCAGAGAGGGGACTGAAGCTTTCTTT.

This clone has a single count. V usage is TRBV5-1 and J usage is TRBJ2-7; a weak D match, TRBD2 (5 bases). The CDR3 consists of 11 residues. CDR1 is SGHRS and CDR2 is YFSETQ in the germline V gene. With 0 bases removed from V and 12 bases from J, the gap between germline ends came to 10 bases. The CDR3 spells CASSLAGVWYF. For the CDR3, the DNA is TGCGCCAGCAGCTTGGCCGGGGTTTGGTACTTC.

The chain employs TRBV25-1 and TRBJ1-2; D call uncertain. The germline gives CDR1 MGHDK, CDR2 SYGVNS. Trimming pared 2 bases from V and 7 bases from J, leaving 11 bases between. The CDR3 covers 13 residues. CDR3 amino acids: CASSEAGGSGYTF. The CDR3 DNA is TGTGCCAGCAGTGAAGCGGGAGGGTCTGGCTACACCTTC.

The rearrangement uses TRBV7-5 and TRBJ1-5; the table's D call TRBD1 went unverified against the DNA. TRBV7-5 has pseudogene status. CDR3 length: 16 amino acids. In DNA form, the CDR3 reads TGTGCCAGATGCGTTCCGGAGACAGGGGGCTGTCAGCCCCAGCATTTT. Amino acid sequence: CARCVPETGGCQPQHF.

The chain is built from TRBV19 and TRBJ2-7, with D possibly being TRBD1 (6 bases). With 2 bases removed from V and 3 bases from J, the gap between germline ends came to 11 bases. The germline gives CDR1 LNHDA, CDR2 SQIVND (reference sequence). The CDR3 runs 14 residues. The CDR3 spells CASSIQGRHYEQYF. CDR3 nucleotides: TGTGCCAGTAGTATACAGGGGCGGCACTACGAGCAGTACTTC. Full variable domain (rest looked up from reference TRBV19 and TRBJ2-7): DGGITQSPKYLFRKEGQNVTLSCEQNLNHDAMYWYRQDPGQGLRLIYYSQIVNDFQKGDIAEGYSVSREKKESFPLTVTSAQKNPTAFYLCASSIQGRHYEQYFGPGTRLTVT.

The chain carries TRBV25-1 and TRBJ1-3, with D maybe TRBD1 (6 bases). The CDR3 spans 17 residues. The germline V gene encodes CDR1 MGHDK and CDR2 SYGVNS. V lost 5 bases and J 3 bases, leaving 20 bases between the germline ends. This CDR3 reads CASSKRTGREIGNTIYF. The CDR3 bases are TGTGCCAGCAGTAAAAGAACAGGGAGGGAAATTGGAAACACCATATATTTT.

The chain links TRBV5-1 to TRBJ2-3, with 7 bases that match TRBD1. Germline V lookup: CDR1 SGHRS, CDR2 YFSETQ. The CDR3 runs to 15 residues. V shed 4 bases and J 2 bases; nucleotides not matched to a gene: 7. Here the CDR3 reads CASSQTGLSTDTQYF. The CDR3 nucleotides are TGCGCCAGCAGCCAGACAGGGCTGTCCACAGATACGCAGTATTTT.

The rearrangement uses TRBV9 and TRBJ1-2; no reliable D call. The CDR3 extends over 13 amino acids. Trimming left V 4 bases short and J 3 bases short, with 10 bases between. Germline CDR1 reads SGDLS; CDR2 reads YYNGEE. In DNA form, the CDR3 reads TGTGCCAGCAGCCCCAGAAGTTACTATGGCTACACCTTC. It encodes CASSPRSYYGYTF.

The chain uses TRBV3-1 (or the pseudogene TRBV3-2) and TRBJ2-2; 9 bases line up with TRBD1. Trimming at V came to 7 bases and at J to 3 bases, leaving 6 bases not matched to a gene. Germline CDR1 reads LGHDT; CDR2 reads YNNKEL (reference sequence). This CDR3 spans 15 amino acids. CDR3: CASTRGTGYTGELFF. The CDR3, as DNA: TGTGCCAGCACTCGGGGGACAGGGTACACCGGGGAGCTGTTTTTT.

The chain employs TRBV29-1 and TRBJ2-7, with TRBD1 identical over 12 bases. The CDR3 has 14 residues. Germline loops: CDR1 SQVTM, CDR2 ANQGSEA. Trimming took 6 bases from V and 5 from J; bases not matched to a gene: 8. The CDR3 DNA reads TGCAGCGTACTAGGGGGACAGGGGGCCAACGAGCAGTACTTC. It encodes CSVLGGQGANEQYF.

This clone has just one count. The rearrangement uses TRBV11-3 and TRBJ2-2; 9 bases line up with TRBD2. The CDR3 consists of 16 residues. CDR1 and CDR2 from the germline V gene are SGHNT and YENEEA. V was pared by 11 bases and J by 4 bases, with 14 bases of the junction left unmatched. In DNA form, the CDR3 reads TGTGCCCGCGGCCTGGGCGGGGGGGCTGGCACCGGGGAGCTGTTTTTT. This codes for CARGLGGGAGTGELFF.

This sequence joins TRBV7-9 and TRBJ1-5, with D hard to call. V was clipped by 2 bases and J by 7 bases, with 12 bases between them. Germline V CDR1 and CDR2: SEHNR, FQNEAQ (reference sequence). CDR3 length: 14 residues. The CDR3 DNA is TGTGCCAGCAGCTTATCGGGGAACGGGCAGCCCCAGCATTTT. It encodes CASSLSGNGQPQHF. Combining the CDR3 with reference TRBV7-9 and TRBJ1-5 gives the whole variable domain DTGVSQNPRHKITKRGQNVTFRCDPISEHNRLYWYRQTLGQGPEFLTYFQNEAQLEKSRLLSDRFSAERPKGSFSTLEIQRTEQGDSAMYLCASSLSGNGQPQHFGDGTRLSIL.

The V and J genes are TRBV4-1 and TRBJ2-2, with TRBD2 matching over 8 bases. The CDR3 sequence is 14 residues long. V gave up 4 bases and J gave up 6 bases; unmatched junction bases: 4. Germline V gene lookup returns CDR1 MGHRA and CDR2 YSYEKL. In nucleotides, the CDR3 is TGCGCCAGCAGCCGCGGGGGGACCCCCGGGGAGCTGTTTTTT. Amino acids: CASSRGGTPGELFF.

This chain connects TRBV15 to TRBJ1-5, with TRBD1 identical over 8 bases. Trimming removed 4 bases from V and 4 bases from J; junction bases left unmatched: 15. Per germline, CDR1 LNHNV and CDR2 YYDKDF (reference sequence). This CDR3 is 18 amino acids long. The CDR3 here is CATSTDVLRDRSNQPQHF. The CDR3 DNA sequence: TGTGCCACCAGCACAGACGTGTTACGGGACAGGTCTAATCAGCCCCAGCATTTT.

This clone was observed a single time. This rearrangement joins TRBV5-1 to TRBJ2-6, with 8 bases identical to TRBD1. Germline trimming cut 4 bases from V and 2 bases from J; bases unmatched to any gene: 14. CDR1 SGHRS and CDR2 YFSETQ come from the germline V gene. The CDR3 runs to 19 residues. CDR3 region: CASSLDRGSNFPGANVLTF. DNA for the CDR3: TGCGCCAGCAGCCTAGACAGGGGATCTAATTTCCCTGGGGCCAACGTCCTGACTTTC.

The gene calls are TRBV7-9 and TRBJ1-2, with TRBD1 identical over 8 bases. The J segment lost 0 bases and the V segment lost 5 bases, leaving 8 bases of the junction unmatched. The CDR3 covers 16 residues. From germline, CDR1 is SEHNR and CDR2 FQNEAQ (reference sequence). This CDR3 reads CASSPPTGATNYGYTF. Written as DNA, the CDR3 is TGTGCCAGCAGCCCGCCGACAGGGGCCACTAACTATGGCTACACCTTC.

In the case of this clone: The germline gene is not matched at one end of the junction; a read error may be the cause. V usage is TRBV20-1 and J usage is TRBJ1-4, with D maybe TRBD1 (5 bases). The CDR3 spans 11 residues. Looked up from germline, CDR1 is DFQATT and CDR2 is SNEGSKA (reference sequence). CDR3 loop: CSARDGPGPLF. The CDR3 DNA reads TGCAGTGCTAGAGACGGGCCGGGACCCCTTTTT.